This TCR beta chain emerged from a study of T-cell reconstitution after alpha-beta-depleted transplantation in children. Overall study results and limits: Newly produced T cells mostly accounted for T-cell counts and diversity one year post-transplant. Surviving recipient cells, namely T cells and thymic progenitors, were the source of high day-60 TCRbeta diversity in some patients. It was reported that alpha-beta T cells came from several hundred expanded graft clones (about two months after transplant).

This CDR3 has 11 residues. V lost 6 bases, J lost 8 bases, and 2 bases stayed unmatched. In germline, CDR1 is DFQATT, CDR2 SNEGSKA (reference sequence). For TCRbeta, the library was prepared with unique molecular identifiers. TCRdb used MiXCR to reprocess the PCR reads, holding one entry per CDR3 protein. The sample records approximately 47,000 distinct CDR3 sequences, under 60% being singletons. This clonotype showed up many times. What it binds is unknown. The chain has TRBV20-1 and TRBJ1-4, with 8 positions matching TRBD1. The source was peripheral blood, collected before TCRalphabeta/CD19-depleted stem cell transplant. This receptor was obtained from a boy in the first two years of life with SCID, due to receive a stem cell transplant. Written as DNA, the CDR3 is TGCAGTGCAAGGGACAGGGAAAAACTGTTTTTT. Translation gives CSARDREKLFF.